These 25 T cell receptor beta chains were all obtained from the same sample, sequenced in a study of blood T cell repertoires in COVID-19. The repertoire was sequenced with immunoSEQ multiplex PCR; TCRdb's copy has only in-frame clones and lacks some. The table has roughly 190,000 clones, around 82% seen once. Sequences were obtained from PBMCs or T cells enriched from blood (not recorded which). Every receptor here comes from a woman aged 55-70 years with acute COVID-19.

This sequence joins TRBV5-1 and TRBJ1-4; 8 bases are shared with TRBD1. V dropped 3 bases and J dropped 5; count of bases not matched to a gene: 15. Germline V lookup: CDR1 SGHRS, CDR2 YFSETQ. CDR3 length: 18 amino acids. CDR3 residues: CASSSKAGQGPGNEKLFF. The DNA of the CDR3 is TGCGCCAGCAGCTCAAAAGCCGGACAGGGACCGGGGAATGAAAAACTGTTTTTT.

The chain links TRBV3-1 (or the pseudogene TRBV3-2) to TRBJ1-1; no firm D call. Germline V gene data show CDR1 as LGHDT and CDR2 as YNNKEL (reference sequence). V dropped 4 bases and J dropped 6 bases, with 21 bases sitting between them. The CDR3 contains 16 residues. The CDR3 DNA reads as TGTGCCAGCAGCCGGAGGCCTACCTCTGGAGCAGCTGAAGCTTTCTTT. This sequence encodes CASSRRPTSGAAEAFF.

The genes are TRBV27 and TRBJ1-6; D unresolved. V was trimmed by 7 bases and J by 0 bases, leaving 10 bases between them. CDR3 length: 15 amino acids. Germline V gene data show CDR1 as MNHEY and CDR2 as SMNVEV (reference sequence). The CDR3 loop is CASTGSSSYNSPLHF. CDR3 DNA: TGTGCCAGCACCGGGAGTAGCTCCTATAATTCACCCCTCCACTTT.

V is TRBV27 and J is TRBJ1-6; tentatively, D is TRBD1 (5 bases). Per germline, CDR1 MNHEY and CDR2 SMNVEV (reference sequence). The CDR3 covers 16 residues. V was shortened by 5 bases and J by 7 bases, with 18 bases between the two germline ends. CDR3 sequence (DNA): TGTGCCAGCAGTCCCGCGAGGGGAGGGCTAAATTCACCCCTCCACTTT. Protein sequence: CASSPARGGLNSPLHF.

In regard to this clone: Other DNA sequences of this sample code for an identical CDR3. The CDR3 DNA reads as TGTGCCATCAGACAAAACACTGAAGCTTTCTTT. Protein: CAIRQNTEAFF. This chain joins TRBV10-3 and TRBJ1-1; D remains unclear. CDR1 ENHRY and CDR2 SYGVKD come from the germline V gene. CDR3 length equals 11 residues. Trimming removed 6 bases from V and 2 bases from J, with 4 bases in between.

The chain links TRBV2 to TRBJ1-3; D gene uncertain. With 4 bases removed from V and 0 bases from J, the gap between germline ends came to 7 bases. Germline assignment: CDR1 SNHLY and CDR2 FYNNEI. The CDR3 runs 14 residues. DNA of the CDR3: TGTGCCAGCAGTGTGGACTACTCTGGAAACACCATATATTTT. Its translation: CASSVDYSGNTIYF.

J is TRBJ2-3 and V is TRBV27; D possibly corresponds to TRBD2 (5 bases). The CDR3 runs 16 residues. V lost 4 bases and J lost 0, with 14 bases in between. CDR1 is MNHEY, CDR2 SMNVEV, per germline (reference sequence). CDR3 in amino acids: CASSWSASGSTDTQYF. CDR3 bases: TGTGCCAGCAGTTGGTCTGCGAGCGGTAGCACAGATACGCAGTATTTT.

The chain has TRBV7-2 and TRBJ2-1, with 8 bases that match TRBD2. CDR1 is SGHTA and CDR2 is FQGNSA in the germline V gene. V trimming: 3 bases; J trimming: 9 bases; junction bases outside the gene matches: 4. CDR3 length equals 13 residues. CDR3 sequence reads: CASSLVAGGEQFF. The CDR3 region has the DNA TGTGCCAGCAGCTTGGTGGCGGGGGGTGAGCAGTTCTTC.

For the CDR3, the DNA is TGTGCCAGCAGCCCCATCGGGGGTAGCTACGAGCAGTACTTC. Protein: CASSPIGGSYEQYF. V is TRBV5-4 and J is TRBJ2-7, with D tentatively TRBD2 (6 bases). Germline V gene data show CDR1 as SGHNT and CDR2 as YYREEE (reference sequence). The CDR3 is 14 amino acids. Deletions cut 4 bases from V and 3 bases from J, with 14 bases between.

The chain carries TRBV7-9 and TRBJ1-3; no reliable D call. The V gene's germline CDR1 is SEHNR and CDR2 FQNEAQ (reference sequence). V was clipped by 6 bases and J by 4 bases, with 16 bases between them. This CDR3 comprises 15 residues. The CDR3 spells CASSSRRAQGNTIYF. As DNA, the CDR3 is TGTGCCAGCAGTTCACGGAGGGCTCAAGGAAACACCATATATTTT.

This sequence joins TRBV5-4 and TRBJ1-2; D possibly corresponds to TRBD1 (6 bases). V was shortened by 5 bases and J by 8 bases, with 31 bases between the two germline ends. The germline CDR1 and CDR2 sequences are SGHNT and YYREEE (reference sequence). CDR3 length: 18 amino acids. The CDR3 region is CASRPTGRDTNFFGGYTF. CDR3 sequence (DNA): TGTGCCAGCAGACCCACCGGCCGGGACACTAACTTTTTCGGGGGCTACACCTTC. Filled out from reference TRBV5-4 and TRBJ1-2, the complete variable domain reads ETGVTQSPTHLIKTRGQQVTLRCSSQSGHNTVSWYQQALGQGPQFIFQYYREEENGRGNFPPRFSGLQFPNYSSELNVNALELDDSALYLCASRPTGRDTNFFGGYTFGSGTRLTVV.

The chain joins TRBV5-4 to TRBJ2-1; D uncertain. CDR3 length equals 16 residues. The germline V gene encodes CDR1 SGHNT and CDR2 YYREEE (reference sequence). Trimming left V 0 bases short and J 1 base short, with 11 bases between. For the CDR3, the DNA is TGTGCCAGCAGCTTGGAGGCCGGGTTTTCCTACAATGAGCAGTTCTTC. Translating it yields CASSLEAGFSYNEQFF.

V is TRBV30 and J is TRBJ2-1; no firm D call. V dropped 5 bases and J dropped 7 bases, with 9 bases sitting between them. This CDR3 has 11 residues. Germline CDR1 GTSNPN, CDR2 SVGIG (reference sequence). CDR3 sequence reads: CAWGPRNEQFF. CDR3 nucleotide sequence: TGTGCCTGGGGCCCCCGAAATGAGCAGTTCTTC.

CDR3 nucleotide sequence: TGTGCCAGCAGCCGGGGGGAAGGGAAGTCCTACGAGCAGTACTTC. Protein: CASSRGEGKSYEQYF. This chain links TRBV7-2 with TRBJ2-7; TRBD2 matches at 7 bases. The CDR3 has 15 residues. V shed 5 bases and J 1 base; nucleotides not matched to a gene: 8. CDR1 is SGHTA, CDR2 FQGNSA, per germline.

The rearrangement joins TRBV13 to TRBJ2-7, with 9 bases aligning to TRBD1. The CDR3 runs to 17 residues. V dropped 0 bases and J dropped 4; count of bases not matched to a gene: 10. In germline, CDR1 is PRHDT, CDR2 FYEKMQ (reference sequence). In DNA form, the CDR3 reads TGTGCCAGCAGCTTAGGCCTAAGGGACAGGGAACCTTACGAGCAGTACTTC. Encoded protein: CASSLGLRDREPYEQYF.

The CDR3 region has the DNA TGCGCCAGCAGCCAAGTCCTAGCGGGAGGTGGCAATGAGCAGTTCTTC. It translates to CASSQVLAGGGNEQFF. The chain couples TRBV4-1 to TRBJ2-1; 11 bases match TRBD2. The V gene end was trimmed by 1 base and the J gene end by 6 bases; junction bases not matched to a gene: 5. The CDR3 loop spans 16 amino acids. From germline, CDR1 is MGHRA and CDR2 YSYEKL.

The CDR3 DNA is TGTGCCAGCAGCTTGACTATCGGCACAGATACGCAGTATTTT. The encoded protein is CASSLTIGTDTQYF. V and J are TRBV7-9 and TRBJ2-3, with D possibly matching TRBD2 (5 bases). This CDR3 region has 14 residues. The V end lost 3 bases, the J end lost 1 base, and 8 bases lay between the germline ends. Germline CDR1 SEHNR, CDR2 FQNEAQ (reference sequence).

This rearrangement joins TRBV5-1 to TRBJ1-1; D gene unclear. This CDR3 comprises 15 residues. Germline CDR1 SGHRS, CDR2 YFSETQ. V shed 4 bases and J shed 7 bases, with 20 bases lying between them. CDR3 protein: CASSTRGGWEGEAFF. The CDR3 DNA is TGCGCCAGCAGCACGCGGGGAGGTTGGGAGGGTGAAGCTTTCTTT.

This chain connects TRBV6-6 to TRBJ1-6, with TRBD1 identical over 7 bases. V shed 4 bases, J shed 10 bases, and the junction held 13 bases outside the gene matches. This CDR3 spans 16 amino acids. CDR1 MNHNY and CDR2 SVGAGI come from the germline V gene (reference sequence). Here the CDR3 reads CASSLTGVRGKSPLHF. DNA for the CDR3: TGTGCCAGCAGTTTAACAGGGGTTAGAGGGAAATCACCCCTCCACTTT.

The chain employs TRBV15 and TRBJ1-2; no clear D gene. V was cut by 0 bases and J by 0 bases, with 8 bases left in between. This CDR3 is 15 amino acids long. Germline lookup yields CDR1 LNHNV and CDR2 YYDKDF (reference sequence). The CDR3: CATSRDSGANYGYTF. Written as DNA, the CDR3 is TGTGCCACCAGCAGAGATAGCGGGGCTAACTATGGCTACACCTTC.

CDR3 coding DNA: TGTGCCAGCTCACGAGACAGGGTCACCGGGGAGCTGTTTTTT. Residues: CASSRDRVTGELFF. The rearrangement joins TRBV18 to TRBJ2-2; 7 bases map to TRBD1. CDR3 length equals 14 residues. Unmatched junction bases numbered 3, after V lost 4 bases and J lost 4 bases. CDR1 is KGHSH, CDR2 LQKENI, per germline.

The V and J genes are TRBV6-5 and TRBJ1-5; 7 bases line up with TRBD1. The CDR3 has 14 amino acids. Germline V CDR1 and CDR2: MNHEY, SVGAGI. The trim removed 6 bases at V and 4 bases at J, leaving 6 bases unmatched. CDR3 in amino acids: CASRSDRVNQPQHF. CDR3 bases: TGTGCCAGCAGAAGCGACAGGGTTAATCAGCCCCAGCATTTT.

Here the CDR3 reads CAWGRGDTQYF. In nucleotides, the CDR3 is TGTGCCTGGGGGCGCGGGGATACGCAGTATTTT. The chain uses TRBV30 and TRBJ2-3; D might be TRBD2 (5 bases). Looked up from germline, CDR1 is GTSNPN and CDR2 is SVGIG (reference sequence). With 5 bases removed from V and 6 bases from J, the gap between germline ends came to 9 bases. CDR3 length: 11 amino acids.

V is TRBV19 and J is TRBJ2-2; D remains ambiguous. Trimming removed 2 bases from V and 2 bases from J, with 6 bases in between. Per germline, CDR1 LNHDA and CDR2 SQIVND (reference sequence). This CDR3 contains 14 residues. The CDR3 DNA follows: TGTGCCAGTAGTATACAGGAAAACACCGGGGAGCTGTTTTTT. Protein: CASSIQENTGELFF.

This clone has more than one count but fewer than ten. The rearrangement uses TRBV28 and TRBJ2-1; possible D gene TRBD1, 7 bases. Trimming shortened V by 8 bases and J by 12 bases, and 17 bases separated the two germline ends. This CDR3 region has 12 residues. Germline CDR1 is MDHEN and CDR2 is SYDVKM. In DNA, the CDR3 is TGTGCCAGCGGTACAGGGGAGGTTGGGCAGTTCTTC. Its protein product is CASGTGEVGQFF.